These 7 T cell receptor beta chains share one sample of origin, sequenced in a study of regulatory T cells in long-lasting Graves disease. Specified time point: newly diagnosed GD, antithyroid drugs for less than 3 months. Extracted RNA from PBMCs served as the source of the TCR library. Arm-PCR with iRepertoire HTBI primers amplified the CDR3 regions for these TCR beta libraries. TCRdb ran MiXCR on the multiplex PCR reads and lists one entry per CDR3 protein. The sample lists about 200,000 distinct CDR3 sequences, roughly a fifth occurring once. The data also belong to a second study, concerning T cells in Graves' hyperthyroidism and ophthalmopathy.

Sequenced here: peripheral blood mononuclear cells (PBMCs), sampled at new diagnosis, from a patient treated with antithyroid drugs. Receptors were obtained from a woman younger than 45 with Graves disease.

This clonotype was counted ten times or more. This chain joins TRBV28 and TRBJ2-2, with D uncertain. CDR3 length equals 13 residues. With 6 bases removed from V and 1 base from J, the gap between germline ends came to 6 bases. Germline values: CDR1 MDHEN, CDR2 SYDVKM. Here the CDR3 reads CASSPGNTGELFF. The CDR3 DNA reads as TGTGCCAGCAGCCCGGGGAACACCGGGGAGCTGTTTTTT. The complete variable domain, with remaining parts taken from reference TRBV28 and TRBJ2-2, reads DVKVTQSSRYLVKRTGEKVFLECVQDMDHENMFWYRQDPGLGLRLIYFSYDVKMKEKGDIPEGYSVSREKKERFSLILESASTNQTSMYLCASSPGNTGELFFGEGSRLTVL.

This clonotype has ten or more counts. The V and J genes are TRBV10-3 and TRBJ1-1; the D gene is possibly TRBD1 (6 bases). Germline V gives CDR1 ENHRY, CDR2 SYGVKD. The V end lost 3 bases, the J end lost 10 bases, and 24 bases lay between the germline ends. The CDR3 contains 16 residues. CDR3 nucleotides: TGTGCCATCAGTGACCCTCCCCCCCGACAGGCAATGATAGCTTTCTTT. This translates into CAISDPPPRQAMIAFF.

The chain uses TRBV11-2 and TRBJ2-7; 7 bases agree with TRBD1. This CDR3 comprises 15 residues. The trim removed 4 bases at V and 4 bases at J, leaving 10 bases unmatched. Germline CDR1 is SGHAT and CDR2 is FQNNGV. CDR3 amino acids: CASSSNPGQNYEQYF. CDR3 in DNA: TGTGCCAGCAGCTCTAATCCGGGACAGAATTACGAGCAGTACTTC.

The sample holds many counts of this clonotype. This rearrangement joins TRBV28 to TRBJ2-2; 13 nucleotides line up with TRBD2. With 5 bases clipped from V and 1 base from J, the junction kept 1 base outside the gene matches. CDR3 length: 16 amino acids. Germline CDR1 MDHEN, CDR2 SYDVKM. This CDR3 reads CASSRTSGGNTGELFF. CDR3 sequence (DNA): TGTGCCAGCAGTCGGACTAGCGGGGGGAACACCGGGGAGCTGTTTTTT.

This clonotype appeared many times. This chain links TRBV20-1 with TRBJ2-3, with TRBD1 matching over 8 bases. The CDR3 covers 13 residues. Trimming cost V 3 bases and J 1 base; bases outside gene matches: 0. Germline lookup yields CDR1 DFQATT and CDR2 SNEGSKA (reference sequence). The CDR3 nucleotides are TGCAGTGCTAGGACAGGGGGCACAGATACGCAGTATTTT. Translated: CSARTGGTDTQYF.

This clonotype was observed many times. The chain employs TRBV18 and TRBJ1-1; D is unresolved. Germline V gene data show CDR1 as KGHSH and CDR2 as LQKENI. Trimming took 4 bases from V and 0 from J, leaving 6 bases between them. This CDR3 contains 13 residues. The CDR3 spells CASSQDVNTEAFF. The CDR3, as DNA: TGTGCCAGCTCACAGGACGTGAACACTGAAGCTTTCTTT.

This clonotype has only a few counts. V usage is TRBV2 and J usage is TRBJ2-7; perhaps TRBD1 as D (5 bases). The germline V gene encodes CDR1 SNHLY and CDR2 FYNNEI. The CDR3 contains 13 residues. The V end was cut by 8 bases, the J end by 3 bases, with 14 bases between. This CDR3 reads CASRRQGNYEQYF. The CDR3 DNA is TGTGCCAGCCGTCGGCAGGGTAACTACGAGCAGTACTTC.